This record looks at one T cell receptor beta chain sequence and its context. The antigen remains unidentified. This CDR3 comprises 15 residues. CDR1 KGHSH and CDR2 LQKENI come from the germline V gene. Deletions cut 2 bases from V and 4 bases from J, with 15 bases between. The data originate from a study of beta chain features in type 1 diabetes. Via CD45RO/CCR7/CD25/CD127/CD95/CD27, cells of the CD4+ naive, central memory, regulatory and stem cell-like memory subsets were sorted. The whole isolated RNA underwent reverse transcription, so sequencing captured expressed TCRB transcripts. Method: immunoSEQ multiplex PCR; TCRdb's copy keeps in-frame clones and lacks some. Of fewer than 350,000 clones listed, about 15% are singletons. Study conclusions and caveats: cDNA-based reads could over-represent cells with high TCR expression. Fewer insertions but more deletions were seen at VDJ junctions in type 1 diabetes patients. Sampled from patients, naive, central memory and Treg TCRB repertoires appeared more similar than those sampled from healthy donors. A moderate, significant TCRB CDR3 shortening appeared in type 1 diabetes across four CD4+ subsets.

This receptor was taken from a man aged 18 to 30 with type 1 diabetes. Sequenced sample: naive CD4+ T cells from blood. V gene TRBV18 combines with J gene TRBJ2-7; D not certain. CDR3 coding DNA: TGTGCCAGCTCACCAGAGAGTGCTAATTCGTACGAGCAGTACTTC. Its protein is CASSPESANSYEQYF.